What follows are 16 T cell receptor beta chains derived from one specimen sequenced in a study of blood T cell repertoires in COVID-19. Produced via immunoSEQ multiplex PCR; TCRdb's table is partial and in-frame only. The repertoire has over 200,000 clones, about 89% of them found once; the top ten carry approximately 9%. Sequenced input: PBMCs or T cells enriched from blood (not recorded which). These receptors came from a man between 40 and 49 years old who had recovered from COVID-19.

The gene calls are TRBV5-1 and TRBJ2-3, with D tentatively TRBD2 (7 bases). From germline, CDR1 is SGHRS and CDR2 YFSETQ. This CDR3 has 15 amino acids. V lost 4 bases, J lost 5 bases, and 17 bases lay in between. CDR3 residues: CASSGRGAGGDTQYF. The DNA of the CDR3 is TGCGCCAGCAGCGGCCGGGGGGCCGGGGGAGATACGCAGTATTTT.

The chain uses TRBV12-3 or TRBV12-4 and TRBJ1-1; tentative D call: TRBD1 (6 bases). CDR3 size: 13 residues. V lost 6 bases, J lost 0 bases, and 8 bases lay in between. The CDR3 region is CASRKGVNTEAFF. DNA of the CDR3: TGTGCCAGCAGAAAGGGGGTGAACACTGAAGCTTTCTTT.

The rearrangement links TRBV2 to TRBJ1-6; TRBD1 might be the D (5 bases). This CDR3 spans 14 amino acids. V was shortened by 10 bases and J by 5 bases, with 15 bases between the two germline ends. Looked up from germline, CDR1 is SNHLY and CDR2 is FYNNEI. In DNA, the CDR3 is TGTGCCATGGGACTTCAAGTCCATAATTCACCCCTCCACTTT. It specifies CAMGLQVHNSPLHF.

V and J are TRBV3-1 (or the pseudogene TRBV3-2) and TRBJ2-3; TRBD1 matches at 7 bases. After removal of 1 base from V and 5 bases from J, the junction contained 15 bases not matched to a gene. The CDR3 runs to 18 residues. Germline V lookup: CDR1 LGHDT, CDR2 YNNKEL (reference sequence). CDR3: CASSQGTPPRGPLDTQYF. The CDR3 DNA follows: TGTGCCAGCAGCCAAGGAACCCCCCCGAGGGGGCCTCTAGATACGCAGTATTTT.

In its sample, this clone was seen once. The chain employs TRBV27 and TRBJ2-1; 9 bases line up with TRBD2. Germline CDR1 is MNHEY and CDR2 is SMNVEV (reference sequence). After removal of 3 bases from V and 7 bases from J, the junction contained 4 bases not matched to a gene. The CDR3 is 14 residues long. DNA of the CDR3: TGTGCCAGCAGTTTGAGACTAGCGGTAAATGAGCAGTTCTTC. Protein: CASSLRLAVNEQFF.

The gene calls are TRBV7-9 and TRBJ2-1, with 7 nucleotides matching TRBD2. J gave up 9 bases and V 4 bases, and 15 bases lay outside the gene matches. Germline CDR1 is SEHNR and CDR2 is FQNEAQ (reference sequence). The CDR3 extends over 16 amino acids. The CDR3, as DNA: TGTGCCAGCAGCTCGAGCGGGATGATAATTGGATCTGAGCAGTTCTTC. Encoded protein: CASSSSGMIIGSEQFF.

J is TRBJ2-3 and V is TRBV11-2, with 8 bases that match TRBD2. CDR1 and CDR2 from the germline V gene are SGHAT and FQNNGV. The CDR3 length is 16 residues. V was clipped by 5 bases and J by 8 bases; unmatched bases: 15. CDR3 nucleotides: TGTGCCAGCAGCCAAGGGACTGCCCTCCGGGAGGGTACGCAGTATTTT. Translation: CASSQGTALREGTQYF.

The rearrangement uses TRBV19 and TRBJ2-2; D perhaps matches TRBD1 (7 bases). The germline gives CDR1 LNHDA, CDR2 SQIVND (reference sequence). The V gene lost 8 bases and the J gene lost 4 bases, with 14 bases spanning the gap. This CDR3 region has 14 residues. CDR3 in DNA: TGTGCCAGTGAGGAGGGGGCGGGCACCGGGGAGCTGTTTTTT. This sequence encodes CASEEGAGTGELFF.

The CDR3, as DNA: TGTGCCAGCTCAGCGAACAGCTACGAGCAGTACTTC. Translation: CASSANSYEQYF. The chain links TRBV18 to TRBJ2-7; D gene ambiguous. V was trimmed by 5 bases and J by 3 bases, leaving 8 bases between them. The CDR3 consists of 12 residues. Germline V gives CDR1 KGHSH, CDR2 LQKENI.

V is TRBV7-3 and J is TRBJ2-5, with D unresolved. The length of the CDR3 is 15 residues. Germline lookup yields CDR1 SGHTA and CDR2 FQGTGA. Between the trimmed V and J ends, which lost 0 bases and 4 bases, there was a span of 12 bases. The CDR3 bases are TGTGCCAGCAGCTTAACTGCGCTTGGTGGAGAGACCCAGTACTTC. Amino acid sequence: CASSLTALGGETQYF.

The V call is TRBV19, the J call TRBJ2-7; tentative D call: TRBD2 (5 bases). V was cut by 7 bases and J by 6 bases, with 10 bases left in between. CDR3 length: 11 residues. CDR1 is LNHDA and CDR2 is SQIVND in the germline V gene (reference sequence). The CDR3 region has the DNA TGTGCCAGTATGGGAGTTACCGAGCAGTACTTC. Amino acid sequence: CASMGVTEQYF. The full variable domain, with the rest looked up from reference TRBV19 and TRBJ2-7, is DGGITQSPKYLFRKEGQNVTLSCEQNLNHDAMYWYRQDPGQGLRLIYYSQIVNDFQKGDIAEGYSVSREKKESFPLTVTSAQKNPTAFYLCASMGVTEQYFGPGTRLTVT.

This chain connects TRBV18 to TRBJ1-2; no reliable D call. Germline V CDR1 and CDR2: KGHSH, LQKENI. The CDR3 contains 14 residues. The V end lost 3 bases, the J end lost 8 bases, and 16 bases lay between the germline ends. Written as DNA, the CDR3 is TGTGCCAGCTCACCGGAGGAGGACCCGAAGGGCTACACCTTC. This encodes CASSPEEDPKGYTF.

The chain uses TRBV7-2 and TRBJ1-4, with a weak D call TRBD1 (5 bases). Germline lookup yields CDR1 SGHTA and CDR2 FQGNSA. V dropped 5 bases and J dropped 6 bases, with 19 bases sitting between them. The CDR3 has 16 amino acids. The CDR3 DNA follows: TGTGCCAGCAGCCCCGGGCGGGGGGTGAGGTATGAAAAACTGTTTTTT. It codes for CASSPGRGVRYEKLFF.

The DNA for the CDR3 is TGTGCCAGCAGTTTAGCCTTACGCGGGACGAAGAATGAAAAACTGTTTTTT. It is translated as CASSLALRGTKNEKLFF. This chain connects TRBV27 to TRBJ1-4; tentatively, D is TRBD1 (5 bases). V lost 2 bases to trimming and J lost 5 bases, with 18 bases between them. Germline values: CDR1 MNHEY, CDR2 SMNVEV (reference sequence). This CDR3 contains 17 residues.

The table lists this clone with a few counts. The J gene is TRBJ2-7, the V gene TRBV7-6, with D possibly TRBD1 on 6 matching bases. CDR3 length: 17 residues. Germline V gene lookup returns CDR1 SGHVS and CDR2 FNYEAQ. V gave up 1 base and J gave up 7 bases, with 23 bases separating them. In DNA form, the CDR3 reads TGTGCCAGCAGCTTAGGTCGACCAGGGGCACAAGACAGGGAGCAGTACTTC. This translates into CASSLGRPGAQDREQYF.

The gene calls are TRBV19 and TRBJ1-2; D remains unclear. Germline V gene lookup returns CDR1 LNHDA and CDR2 SQIVND (reference sequence). V was cut by 6 bases and J by 4 bases, with 9 bases left in between. The CDR3 covers 12 residues. CDR3 nucleotide sequence: TGTGCCAGTAGCCGGGATTTCTATGGCTACACCTTC. Translating it yields CASSRDFYGYTF.